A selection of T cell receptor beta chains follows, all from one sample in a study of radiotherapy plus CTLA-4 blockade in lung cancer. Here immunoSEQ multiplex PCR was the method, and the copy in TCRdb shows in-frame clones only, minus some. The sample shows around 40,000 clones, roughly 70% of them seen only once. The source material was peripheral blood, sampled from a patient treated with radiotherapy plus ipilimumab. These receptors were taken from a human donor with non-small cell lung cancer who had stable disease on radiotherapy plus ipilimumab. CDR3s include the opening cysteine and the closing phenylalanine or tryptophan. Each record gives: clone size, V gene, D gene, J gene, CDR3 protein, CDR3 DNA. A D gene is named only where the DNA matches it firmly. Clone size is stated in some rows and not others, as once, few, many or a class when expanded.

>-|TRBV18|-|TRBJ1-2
CASSGEGDGYTF
TGTGCCAGCTCGGGCGAAGGGGATGGCTACACCTTC
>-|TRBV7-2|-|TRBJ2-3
CASTLRGSQADTQYF
TGTGCCAGCACCCTAAGGGGTTCCCAGGCAGATACGCAGTATTTT
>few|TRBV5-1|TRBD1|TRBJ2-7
CASSVGQGGYEQYF
TGCGCCAGCAGCGTGGGACAGGGAGGTTACGAGCAGTACTTC
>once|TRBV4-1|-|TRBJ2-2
CASSQEGGLNTGELFF
TGCGCCAGCAGCCAAGAGGGAGGCCTTAACACCGGGGAGCTGTTTTTT
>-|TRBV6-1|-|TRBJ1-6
CASSEDRVSPLHF
TGTGCCAGCAGTGAAGACAGGGTTTCACCCCTCCACTTT
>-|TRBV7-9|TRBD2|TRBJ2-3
CASSRGTSGTRTDTQYF
TGTGCCAGCAGCCGAGGGACTAGCGGGACCCGCACAGATACGCAGTATTTT
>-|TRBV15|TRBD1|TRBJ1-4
CATSRDITGAGNEKLFF
TGTGCCACCAGCAGAGACATAACAGGGGCGGGTAATGAAAAACTGTTTTTT
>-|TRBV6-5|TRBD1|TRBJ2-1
CATLDRARPNEQFF
TGTGCCACCCTAGACAGGGCAAGACCCAATGAGCAGTTCTTC
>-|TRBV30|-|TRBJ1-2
CAWTELWEGSYTF
TGTGCCTGGACCGAATTGTGGGAGGGAAGCTACACCTTC
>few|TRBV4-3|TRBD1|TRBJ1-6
CASSQERQGHNSPLHF
TGCGCCAGCAGCCAGGAACGACAGGGACATAATTCACCCCTCCACTTT
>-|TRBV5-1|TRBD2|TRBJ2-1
CASSPWGLGLDEQFF
TGCGCCAGCAGCCCTTGGGGACTAGGGTTAGATGAGCAGTTCTTC
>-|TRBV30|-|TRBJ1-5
CARSTGLNQPQHF
TGTGCCCGGAGCACAGGTTTAAATCAGCCCCAGCATTTT
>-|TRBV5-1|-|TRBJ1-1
CASSLGVNTEAFF
TGCGCCAGCAGCTTGGGAGTTAACACTGAAGCTTTCTTT
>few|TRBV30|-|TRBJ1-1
CAWSHTDTSGAFF
TGTGCCTGGAGTCACACCGACACTAGCGGGGCTTTCTTT
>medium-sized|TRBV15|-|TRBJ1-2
CATSKGELGAYGYTF
TGTGCCACCTCCAAGGGGGAGCTTGGTGCTTATGGCTACACCTTC
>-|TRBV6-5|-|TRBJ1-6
CASSYSRVPYNSPLHF
TGTGCCAGCAGTTACTCACGGGTCCCCTATAATTCACCCCTCCACTTT
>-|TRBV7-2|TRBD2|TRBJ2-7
CASSAMGGGSYEQYF
TGTGCCAGCAGCGCTATGGGCGGGGGGTCCTACGAGCAGTACTTC
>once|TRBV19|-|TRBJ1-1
CASIRGGNTEAFF
TGTGCCAGTATAAGGGGGGGGAACACTGAAGCTTTCTTT
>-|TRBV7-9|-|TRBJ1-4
CASSLNMGATNEKLFF
TGTGCCAGCAGCTTAAACATGGGAGCAACTAATGAAAAACTGTTTTTT
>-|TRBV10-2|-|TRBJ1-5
CASREPSSSQPQHF
TGCGCCAGCCGGGAACCATCTTCATCTCAGCCCCAGCATTTT
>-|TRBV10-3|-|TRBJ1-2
CAISTNQESGGYTF
TGTGCCATCAGTACCAATCAGGAATCCGGTGGCTACACCTTC
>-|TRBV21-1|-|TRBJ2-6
CASRPGLTDSGANVLTF
TGTGCCAGCCGACCGGGACTAACTGACTCTGGGGCCAACGTCCTGACTTTC
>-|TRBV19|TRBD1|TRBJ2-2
CASSTTGGVTGELFF
TGTGCCAGTAGCACTACAGGGGGCGTCACCGGGGAGCTGTTTTTT
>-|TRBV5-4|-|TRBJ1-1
CASSLIQESTEAFF
TGTGCCAGCAGCTTGATACAGGAGAGCACTGAAGCTTTCTTT
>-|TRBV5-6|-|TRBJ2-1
CASSFLGSSYNEQFF
TGTGCCAGCAGCTTCTTGGGGAGCTCCTACAATGAGCAGTTCTTC
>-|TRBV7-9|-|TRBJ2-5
CASSAGTFHQETQYF
TGTGCCAGCAGCGCCGGGACTTTCCACCAAGAGACCCAGTACTTC
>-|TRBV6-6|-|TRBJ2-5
CASSYSGQGKGETQYF
TGTGCCAGCAGTTACTCAGGGCAGGGGAAAGGGGAGACCCAGTACTTC
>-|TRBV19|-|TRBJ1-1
CASSIRGRATEAFF
TGTGCCAGTAGTATAAGGGGTAGGGCCACTGAAGCTTTCTTT
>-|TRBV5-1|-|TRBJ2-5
CASSLTQPQETQYF
TGCGCCAGCAGCTTGACACAACCCCAAGAGACCCAGTACTTC